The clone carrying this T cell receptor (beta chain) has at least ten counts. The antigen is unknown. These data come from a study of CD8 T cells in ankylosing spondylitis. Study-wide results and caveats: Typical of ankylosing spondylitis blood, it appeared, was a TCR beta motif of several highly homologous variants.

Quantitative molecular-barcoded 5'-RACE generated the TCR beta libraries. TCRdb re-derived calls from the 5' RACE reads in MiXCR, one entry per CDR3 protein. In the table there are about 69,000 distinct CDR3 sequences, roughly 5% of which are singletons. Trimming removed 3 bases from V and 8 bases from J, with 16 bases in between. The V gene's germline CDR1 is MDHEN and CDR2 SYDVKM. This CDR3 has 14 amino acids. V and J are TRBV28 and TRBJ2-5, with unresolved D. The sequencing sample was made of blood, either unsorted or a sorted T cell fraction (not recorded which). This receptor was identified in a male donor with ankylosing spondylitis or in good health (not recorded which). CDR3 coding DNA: TGTGCCAGCAGTTTTTTAATAACCCCTGGTACCCAGTACTTC. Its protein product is CASSFLITPGTQYF. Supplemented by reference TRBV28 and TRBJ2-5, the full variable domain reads DVKVTQSSRYLVKRTGEKVFLECVQDMDHENMFWYRQDPGLGLRLIYFSYDVKMKEKGDIPEGYSVSREKKERFSLILESASTNQTSMYLCASSFLITPGTQYFGPGTRLLVL.